These T cell receptor beta chains were read from a single sample in a study of blood T cell repertoires in COVID-19. TCRdb's copy holds only in-frame clones and misses some; the assay was immunoSEQ multiplex PCR. The table includes about 190,000 clones, nearly 90% detected once. The sample taken for sequencing was peripheral blood. The receptors stem from a man in his sixties with active or convalescent COVID-19. Both conserved end residues are part of each CDR3. D genes are given only for firm matches. A row's size may be missing; if present it is once, few, many or a size class.

CDR3	DNA	size	V	J	D
CASSLTSGGEETQYF	TGTGCCAGCAGCTTGACTAGCGGGGGCGAAGAGACCCAGTACTTC	few	TRBV5-4	TRBJ2-5	TRBD2
CASSSGTSGDTQYF	TGTGCCAGCAGTTCCGGGACTAGTGGAGATACGCAGTATTTT	few	TRBV7-3	TRBJ2-3	TRBD2
CASSRGWDEKLFF	TGTGCCAGCTCCCGGGGGTGGGATGAAAAACTGTTTTTT	.	TRBV6-5	TRBJ1-4	.
CASSLIAAGGQSTDTQYF	TGTGCCAGCAGCCTAATCGCCGCGGGGGGACAAAGCACAGATACGCAGTATTTT	.	TRBV4-2	TRBJ2-3	TRBD2
CASSYSDPAGGQYF	TGTGCCAGCAGTTACTCGGATCCAGCGGGGGGGCAGTACTTC	.	TRBV6-5	TRBJ2-7	TRBD2
CASSEDRTGLDEQYF	TGTGCCAGCAGTGAGGATAGGACAGGGCTAGACGAGCAGTACTTC	.	TRBV2	TRBJ2-7	TRBD1
CASSWDRGRVGELFF	TGCGCCAGCAGCTGGGACAGGGGGCGCGTCGGGGAGCTGTTTTTT	.	TRBV5-1	TRBJ2-2	TRBD1
CASSTQFRQGTEAFF	TGTGCCAGCAGCACTCAGTTCAGACAGGGAACTGAAGCTTTCTTT	once	TRBV7-2	TRBJ1-1	TRBD1
CASSRSPQLAQETQYF	TGCGCCAGCAGCCGCTCCCCCCAACTAGCCCAAGAGACCCAGTACTTC	.	TRBV4-1	TRBJ2-5	.
CASSLSQLGGPQPQHF	TGTGCCAGCAGCTTATCCCAACTAGGAGGTCCCCAGCCCCAGCATTTT	.	TRBV7-9	TRBJ1-5	.
CASTPGGNYGYTF	TGTGCCAGCACCCCAGGGGGCAACTATGGCTACACCTTC	.	TRBV2	TRBJ1-2	TRBD1
CASSSRVSLRDSPLHF	TGTGCCAGTAGTTCGCGGGTCTCCCTCCGGGATTCACCCCTCCACTTT	few	TRBV19	TRBJ1-6	.
CATSDLGTGKGTDTQYF	TGTGCCACCAGTGATCTAGGGACAGGGAAGGGCACAGATACGCAGTATTTT	few	TRBV24-1	TRBJ2-3	TRBD1
CASGLGTGGRGTEAFF	TGCGCCAGCGGTTTAGGGACAGGGGGTAGGGGAACTGAAGCTTTCTTT	.	TRBV5-1	TRBJ1-1	TRBD1
CASSGTGGPETQYF	TGTGCCAGCAGCGGGACAGGGGGCCCAGAGACCCAGTACTTC	.	TRBV6-5	TRBJ2-5	TRBD1
CASTREGAHNYGYTF	TGTGCCAGCACTAGAGAGGGGGCTCATAACTATGGCTACACCTTC	.	TRBV6-5	TRBJ1-2	TRBD1
CASSRLGAGQPQHF	TGTGCCAGCAGCCGACTGGGGGCAGGGCAGCCCCAGCATTTT	.	TRBV7-9	TRBJ1-5	.
CASSQPGESSYNEQFF	TGTGCCAGCAGCCAACCGGGGGAAAGCTCCTACAATGAGCAGTTCTTC	.	TRBV4-2	TRBJ2-1	.
CASSFGQGYTGELFF	TGTGCCAGCAGCTTCGGACAGGGGTACACCGGGGAGCTGTTTTTT	.	TRBV7-9	TRBJ2-2	TRBD1
CASRDRGRIGTGELFF	TGTGCCAGTAGAGACAGGGGGCGGATAGGGACCGGGGAGCTGTTTTTT	.	TRBV19	TRBJ2-2	TRBD1
CASSLGGRGYNSPLHF	TGCGCCAGCAGCTTGGGCGGGAGGGGCTATAATTCACCCCTCCACTTT	.	TRBV5-1	TRBJ1-6	.
CASSSGTGGETQYF	TGTGCCAGCAGCTCCGGGACAGGGGGAGAGACCCAGTACTTC	.	TRBV5-4	TRBJ2-5	TRBD1
CASSDRDRGRLANVLTF	TGTGCCAGCAGCGACCGGGACAGGGGGCGTTTGGCCAACGTCCTGACTTTC	.	TRBV5-5	TRBJ2-6	TRBD1
CSVEDLGGSTDTQYF	TGCAGCGTTGAAGATCTTGGGGGCAGCACAGATACGCAGTATTTT	.	TRBV29-1	TRBJ2-3	.
CATSRDREKLFF	TGTGCCACCAGCAGAGACAGGGAAAAACTGTTTTTT	.	TRBV15	TRBJ1-4	.
CATSDLGQENGYTF	TGTGCCACCAGTGATTTAGGACAGGAGAATGGCTACACCTTC	.	TRBV24-1	TRBJ1-2	TRBD1
CASSQSSGTGDHGYTF	TGTGCCAGCAGCCAGTCTTCCGGGACAGGGGATCATGGCTACACCTTC	.	TRBV14	TRBJ1-2	TRBD1
CSVEDRAGGDYGYTF	TGCAGCGTTGAAGATCGGGCAGGGGGCGACTATGGCTACACCTTC	.	TRBV29-1	TRBJ1-2	TRBD1
CASSLGGQNYGYTF	TGTGCCAGCTCACTCGGGGGACAGAACTATGGCTACACCTTC	.	TRBV18	TRBJ1-2	TRBD1
CASSLYANTGELFF	TGTGCCAGCAGCTTGTATGCGAACACCGGGGAGCTGTTTTTT	once	TRBV5-6	TRBJ2-2	.
CASGQGGKNGYTF	TGTGCCAGCGGACAAGGGGGAAAGAATGGCTACACCTTC	.	TRBV9	TRBJ1-2	.
CASSQPTGNSGNTIYF	TGCGCCAGCAGCCAGCCAACAGGGAACTCTGGAAACACCATATATTTT	few	TRBV4-1	TRBJ1-3	.
CASSWGTSGDWEETQYF	TGCGCCAGCAGCTGGGGGACTAGCGGGGATTGGGAGGAGACCCAGTACTTC	.	TRBV5-1	TRBJ2-5	TRBD2
CSVRTGEVWAPGELFF	TGCAGCGTGAGGACAGGGGAGGTTTGGGCGCCCGGGGAGCTGTTTTTT	.	TRBV29-1	TRBJ2-2	TRBD1
CASSQPTSAGHSYNEQFF	TGCGCCAGCAGCCAACCCACTAGCGCAGGCCACTCCTACAATGAGCAGTTCTTC	once	TRBV4-1	TRBJ2-1	TRBD2
CASSLMTAAAYNEQFF	TGTGCCAGCAGCTTGATGACAGCTGCGGCCTACAATGAGCAGTTCTTC	.	TRBV11-2	TRBJ2-1	.
CASSLVGDQPQHF	TGTGCCAGCAGCTTAGTAGGAGATCAGCCCCAGCATTTT	.	TRBV7-9	TRBJ1-5	.
CAIEGSTSGYTF	TGTGCCATTGAGGGTTCTACATCTGGCTACACCTTC	.	TRBV6-5	TRBJ1-2	.
CASSSTTNTGELFF	TGCGCCAGCAGCTCAACTACCAACACCGGGGAGCTGTTTTTT	.	TRBV5-1	TRBJ2-2	.
CASSSKGTAYEQYF	TGTGCCAGCAGCTCCAAAGGGACAGCCTACGAGCAGTACTTC	.	TRBV5-6	TRBJ2-7	TRBD1
CASSVSLGESPLHF	TGTGCCAGCAGCGTGTCGCTCGGGGAATCACCCCTCCACTTT	.	TRBV9	TRBJ1-6	.
CASSSGVNSPLHF	TGTGCCAGCAGCTCGGGGGTTAATTCACCCCTCCACTTT	.	TRBV7-9	TRBJ1-6	.
CASSQGTANTGELFF	TGTGCCAGCAGCCAAGGAACGGCGAACACCGGGGAGCTGTTTTTT	.	TRBV4-2	TRBJ2-2	.
CASGDRAHNEQFF	TGTGCCAGCGGGGACAGGGCCCACAATGAGCAGTTCTTC	.	TRBV7-3	TRBJ2-1	TRBD1
CASSVGQTTDTQYF	TGTGCCAGCAGCGTCGGACAGACCACAGATACGCAGTATTTT	.	TRBV9	TRBJ2-3	.
CASSQDGGLAYKQYF	TGTGCCAGCAGCCAAGATGGAGGGTTGGCCTACAAGCAGTACTTC	few	TRBV3-1/TRBV3-2	TRBJ2-7	.
CATSDGQDYSGANVLTF	TGTGCCACCAGTGACGGACAGGACTACTCTGGGGCCAACGTCCTGACTTTC	.	TRBV24-1	TRBJ2-6	.
CASSINRDNNEQFF	TGTGCCAGTAGTATCAACAGGGACAACAATGAGCAGTTCTTC	.	TRBV19	TRBJ2-1	.